This T cell receptor beta chain emerged from a study of Ad26.COV2.S vaccination and SARS-CoV-2 variants. The overall study: Intramuscular Ad26.COV2.S at 5x10^10 or 1x10^11 viral particles.

The CDR3 extends over 14 amino acids. The germline V and J ends were trimmed by 1 base and 4 bases, with 9 bases remaining between them. The germline V gene encodes CDR1 LGHNA and CDR2 YNFKEQ. A word on this clone: Antigen: not known.

TCRdb's table, derived via immunoSEQ multiplex PCR, lists solely in-frame clones and lacks some. The table shows more than 300,000 clones, with 75% to 90% occurring only once. Sample treatment: 15 to 20 received Ad26.COV2.S at low or high dose, single or two shots; about 5 received placebo; per-sample allocation not given. It was on day 63 after the first vaccine or placebo injection that samples were taken. Overall study results and limits: Comparability of non-spike TCR breadth was observed across vaccine and placebo recipients.

The genes are TRBV4-2 and TRBJ2-3, with no clear D. This receptor was identified in a person between 18 and 65 years old who received the Ad26.COV2.S COVID-19 vaccine or a placebo. The source material was peripheral blood, sampled in a trial of Ad26.COV2.S vaccine versus placebo. CDR3 in DNA: TGTGCCAGCAGCCAAGCGGCGGCACCAGATACGCAGTATTTT. This sequence encodes CASSQAAAPDTQYF.